Listed below are T cell receptor beta chains from one sample, sequenced in a study of blood T cell repertoires in COVID-19. Clones were read by immunoSEQ multiplex PCR, and TCRdb kept only the in-frame ones, dropping some. The table records under 150,000 clones, over 75% of them present only once. The sample taken for sequencing was PBMCs or T cells enriched from blood (not recorded which). These receptors came from a man in his fifties or sixties in a cohort exposed to, infected with or recovered from COVID-19 (not recorded which). Each CDR3 is given with its conserved first and last residue.

j_call | v_call | cdr3_aa
TRBJ2-2 | TRBV19 | CASSLLGGTGELFF
TRBJ1-2 | TRBV7-9 | CAVPGTGAYGYTF
TRBJ2-7 | TRBV2 | CASSEVQGDEQYF
TRBJ2-7 | TRBV3-1/TRBV3-2 | CASSQAGTSGIWYEQYF
TRBJ1-2 | TRBV2 | CASGEIPHIYGYTF
TRBJ2-3 | TRBV19 | CASKHLSTDTQYF
TRBJ2-3 | TRBV24-1 | CATSDPGRTQYF
TRBJ1-1 | TRBV19 | CASTKGQENTEAFF
TRBJ2-3 | TRBV5-4 | CASSLVFGGASTDTQYF
TRBJ2-5 | TRBV5-4 | CASSFRDREETQYF
TRBJ2-7 | TRBV6-1 | CASSETLRSSYEQYF
TRBJ2-4 | TRBV18 | CASSPREGAKNIQYF
TRBJ1-4 | TRBV3-1/TRBV3-2 | CASSPRTGRNEKLFF
TRBJ2-5 | TRBV4-3 | CASSQGKRGGQETQYF
TRBJ2-7 | TRBV7-9 | CASSLAGTNSYEQYF
TRBJ2-5 | TRBV3-1/TRBV3-2 | CASSQVLNQETQYF
TRBJ2-3 | TRBV9 | CASSPQGGGGRDTQYF
TRBJ1-1 | TRBV18 | CASSPGVPEAFF
TRBJ2-7 | TRBV4-3 | CASSPRLAGDHEQYF
TRBJ2-7 | TRBV28 | CASSSGTRQDEQYF
TRBJ2-4 | TRBV3-1/TRBV3-2 | CASSRLAGGPGAKNIQYF
TRBJ1-2 | TRBV28 | CASRGDSPGPTF
TRBJ2-5 | TRBV12-3/TRBV12-4 | CASSLVRETQYF
TRBJ2-7 | TRBV11-2 | CASSLVGSQIYEQYF
TRBJ2-2 | TRBV2 | CASSEARVAGTGELFF
TRBJ2-7 | TRBV10-1 | CALGPGSSYEQYF
TRBJ2-1 | TRBV4-1 | CASSQDSGRHNEQFF
TRBJ2-2 | TRBV24-1 | CATSGPVRGPNTGELFF
TRBJ2-1 | TRBV24-1 | CATGAQGSYEQFF